What follows are 11 T cell receptor beta chains derived from one specimen sequenced in a study of sequential checkpoint blockade in melanoma. Profiling relied on immunoSEQ multiplex PCR, and the TCRdb table lists in-frame clones only, not all of them. Seen here are around 3,500 clones, approximately 15% observed once, and the top ten hold approximately 14%. Treatment described: randomized to nivolumab then ipilimumab (arm A) or the reverse (arm B). Sequencing used tumor tissue (inferred from file names), obtained from a patient given nivolumab and ipilimumab in sequence. The receptors were sampled from a human donor with melanoma.

This chain connects TRBV28 to TRBJ1-5, with a tentative D call TRBD1 (5 bases). V was cut by 3 bases and J by 2 bases, with 23 bases left in between. This CDR3 is built from 19 residues. Germline V gene lookup returns CDR1 MDHEN and CDR2 SYDVKM. This chain's CDR3 is CASSFGARVGERGNQPQHF. The DNA of the CDR3 is TGTGCCAGCAGTTTCGGGGCCAGGGTGGGGGAAAGGGGCAATCAGCCCCAGCATTTT.

CDR3 protein: CASSAGTGGHNSPLHF. CDR3 bases: TGTGCCAGCAGTGCTGGGACAGGGGGCCATAATTCACCCCTCCACTTT. This chain uses TRBV6-8 with TRBJ1-6; the match to TRBD1 covers 12 bases. The V segment lost 5 bases and the J segment 5 bases; nucleotides outside the gene matches: 4. Germline V gene sequence: CDR1 MNHGY, CDR2 SAAAGT. This CDR3 is 16 amino acids long.

This rearrangement joins TRBV10-1 to TRBJ2-7; D gene ambiguous. CDR3 length: 11 residues. From germline, CDR1 is WNHNN and CDR2 SYGVQD (reference sequence). Trimming stripped 2 bases from V and 4 bases from J, with 3 bases between. The CDR3 sequence is CASSEKYEQYF. In nucleotides, the CDR3 is TGCGCCAGCAGTGAGAAATACGAGCAGTACTTC.

This clone is medium-sized by share. CDR3 coding DNA: TGTGCCAGCAGCCTATGGACAGGGGAAACTGAAGCTTTCTTT. This encodes CASSLWTGETEAFF. The chain combines TRBV11-3 with TRBJ1-1; TRBD1 aligns across 9 bases. This CDR3 contains 14 residues. Germline CDR1 reads SGHNT; CDR2 reads YENEEA. V shed 5 bases and J 5 bases; nucleotides not matched to a gene: 6.

This chain connects TRBV11-3 to TRBJ1-5; 8 bases match TRBD1. The CDR3 runs 15 residues. Germline V gene sequence: CDR1 SGHNT, CDR2 YENEEA. The V gene end was trimmed by 8 bases and the J gene end by 3 bases; junction bases not matched to a gene: 9. CDR3 in amino acids: CASGQGALPNQPQHF. DNA of the CDR3: TGTGCCAGCGGCCAGGGGGCGCTCCCCAATCAGCCCCAGCATTTT.

A few counts support this clone. V is TRBV19 and J is TRBJ2-6; D could derive from TRBD1 or TRBD2 (6 bases each). This CDR3 spans 15 amino acids. V gave up 11 bases and J gave up 2 bases, with 16 bases separating them. Germline V gene sequence: CDR1 LNHDA, CDR2 SQIVND (reference sequence). CDR3 nucleotide sequence: TGTGCCGGGGGGAAAACAGGGACTGGGGCCAACGTCCTGACTTTC. This gives the protein CAGGKTGTGANVLTF.

The CDR3 bases are TGTGCCAGCAGCTACCGACTAGATCTTCACAATGAGCAGTTCTTC. It specifies CASSYRLDLHNEQFF. The chain carries TRBV11-3 and TRBJ2-1, with TRBD2 as a possible D gene (6 bases). With 4 bases removed from V and 5 bases from J, the gap between germline ends came to 15 bases. Germline CDR1 reads SGHNT; CDR2 reads YENEEA. CDR3 size: 15 residues.

V and J are TRBV11-3 and TRBJ1-2; possibly TRBD1 for D (5 bases). V lost 0 bases, J lost 8 bases, and 13 bases lay in between. Germline V CDR1 and CDR2: SGHNT, YENEEA. The CDR3 loop spans 14 amino acids. The CDR3 loop reads CASSLEARVGGYTF. CDR3 DNA sequence: TGTGCCAGCAGCTTAGAGGCCAGGGTGGGCGGCTACACCTTC.

V is TRBV5-1 and J is TRBJ2-7; 14 positions match TRBD2. The germline V gene has CDR1 SGHRS and CDR2 YFSETQ. J gave up 5 bases and V 2 bases, and 6 bases lay outside the gene matches. The CDR3 runs to 16 residues. This CDR3 reads CASSFATSGGAHEQYF. Here the CDR3 DNA reads TGCGCCAGCAGCTTCGCGACTAGCGGGGGGGCCCACGAGCAGTACTTC.

This clone was seen a single time. The rearrangement joins TRBV29-1 to TRBJ1-2; tentative D call: TRBD1 (5 bases). The germline V and J ends were trimmed by 7 bases and 7 bases, with 22 bases remaining between them. The germline V gene encodes CDR1 SQVTM and CDR2 ANQGSEA. The CDR3 consists of 14 residues. The DNA of the CDR3 is TGCAGCGCCGAGAGTGGCCAAGGGGCCTCTGGCTACACCTTC. Residues: CSAESGQGASGYTF.

The gene calls are TRBV5-1 and TRBJ1-1; the match to TRBD1 covers 8 bases. Germline assignment: CDR1 SGHRS and CDR2 YFSETQ. This CDR3 is built from 15 residues. V was clipped by 0 bases and J by 1 base; unmatched bases: 2. For the CDR3, the DNA is TGCGCCAGCAGCTTGGCCCAGGGGGCGAACACTGAAGCTTTCTTT. Protein sequence: CASSLAQGANTEAFF. Drawing the rest from reference TRBV5-1 and TRBJ1-1, the complete variable domain is KAGVTQTPRYLIKTRGQQVTLSCSPISGHRSVSWYQQTPGQGLQFLFEYFSETQRNKGNFPGRFSGRQFSNSRSEMNVSTLELGDSALYLCASSLAQGANTEAFFGQGTRLTVV.